The rows below give T cell receptor beta chains drawn from one sample of a study of T-cell memory formation after mild COVID-19. TCRdb reanalysed the 5' RACE reads using MiXCR and keeps one entry per CDR3 protein. In the table there are about 290,000 distinct CDR3 sequences, around a sixth of which are singletons. Sequencing used PBMCs or a T cell subset sorted from them (not recorded which). The source of these receptors is a man aged 18 to 35 who had mild COVID-19 (a few samples of this study predate the infection). Cell type and time point are not known. CDR3s include the opening cysteine and the closing phenylalanine or tryptophan. Only part of the rows carry a size: once, few, many, or a class if the clone is expanded.

V,J,size,CDR3
TRBV5-1,TRBJ1-1,many,CASSFVTGASEAFF
TRBV29-1,TRBJ2-2,-,CSVVRNTGELFF
TRBV20-1,TRBJ1-3,-,CSARDGRGTGNTIYF
TRBV3-1,TRBJ2-2,many,CASSHSPNTGELFF
TRBV4-3,TRBJ1-2,-,CASSHPGGSGSGYTF
TRBV7-2,TRBJ2-3,many,CASSPIGLAGAREQYF
TRBV9,TRBJ2-7,many,CASSVAGNAYEQYF
TRBV9,TRBJ2-1,-,CASSVEVGSYNEQFF
TRBV7-9,TRBJ1-2,-,CASSPETVYGYTF
TRBV7-6,TRBJ1-2,-,CASTSRKGWLDYGYTF
TRBV2,TRBJ1-5,many,CATQGESNQPQHF
TRBV15,TRBJ2-3,many,CATSRDRGESTDTQYF
TRBV5-1,TRBJ2-5,few,CASSLGEGAGQETQYF
TRBV20-1,TRBJ1-2,-,CSALNRQGKYGYTF